These 21 T cell receptor beta chains share one sample of origin, sequenced in a study of blood T cell repertoires in COVID-19. Profiling relied on immunoSEQ multiplex PCR, and the TCRdb table lists in-frame clones only, not all of them. The data hold under 150,000 clones, with more than 80% observed a single time. Sample: peripheral blood. The receptors were gathered from a human donor with acute or convalescent COVID-19. The donor label of this sample is uncertain.

This sequence joins TRBV5-1 and TRBJ1-5; TRBD1 is a possible D gene (6 bases). Germline loops: CDR1 SGHRS, CDR2 YFSETQ. The CDR3 runs 13 residues. V lost 0 bases and J lost 9, with 10 bases in between. The chain's CDR3 is CASSLVWGLPQHF. DNA of the CDR3: TGCGCCAGCAGCTTGGTCTGGGGGCTGCCCCAGCATTTT.

V usage is TRBV7-2 and J usage is TRBJ1-1, with TRBD1 as a possible D gene (5 bases). Germline CDR1 reads SGHTA; CDR2 reads FQGNSA. CDR3 size: 14 residues. Trimming pared 3 bases from V and 5 bases from J, leaving 13 bases between. CDR3 nucleotide sequence: TGTGCCAGCAGCTTTATCTCCCGGGGGACTGAAGCTTTCTTT. Protein: CASSFISRGTEAFF. Variable domain in full (rest from reference TRBV7-2 and TRBJ1-1): GAGVSQSPSNKVTEKGKDVELRCDPISGHTALYWYRQSLGQGLEFLIYFQGNSAPDKSGLPSDRFSAERTGGSVSTLTIQRTQQEDSAVYLCASSFISRGTEAFFGQGTRLTVV.

This chain uses TRBV6-5 with TRBJ1-2; the D is unclear. V was trimmed by 4 bases and J by 8 bases, leaving 14 bases between them. Germline CDR1 reads MNHEY; CDR2 reads SVGAGI. CDR3 length equals 13 residues. The DNA for the CDR3 is TGTGCCAGCAGTTTGCGCCGTAGTGAAGGCTACACCTTC. Translation: CASSLRRSEGYTF.

The J gene is TRBJ1-6, the V gene TRBV5-1; no definite D call. Germline assignment: CDR1 SGHRS and CDR2 YFSETQ. Trimming took off 3 bases at V and 9 bases at J, with 16 bases between the two ends. This CDR3 spans 15 amino acids. CDR3 sequence reads: CASSSSSSGASPLHF. The CDR3 DNA follows: TGCGCCAGCAGCTCTTCCTCCTCGGGTGCTTCACCCCTCCACTTT.

This clone was recorded only once. The V and J genes are TRBV28 and TRBJ1-4; the match to TRBD1 covers 8 bases. V gave up 5 bases and J gave up 8 bases; unmatched junction bases: 7. The germline V gene encodes CDR1 MDHEN and CDR2 SYDVKM. The CDR3 has 14 amino acids. This chain's CDR3 is CASSLRGREEKLFF. As DNA, the CDR3 is TGTGCCAGCAGTCTCAGGGGGCGGGAGGAAAAACTGTTTTTT.

The rearrangement links TRBV10-2 to TRBJ1-2; possibly TRBD1 for D (6 bases). Trimming stripped 3 bases from V and 4 bases from J, with 12 bases between. This CDR3 is built from 14 residues. Per germline, CDR1 WSHSY and CDR2 SAAADI. CDR3 nucleotide sequence: TGCGCCAGCAGTGAATGGACAGAGGGCTATGGCTACACCTTC. Amino acids: CASSEWTEGYGYTF.

This clone was detected only a few times. The chain links TRBV12-5 to TRBJ1-4; TRBD1 is a possible D gene (5 bases). This CDR3 is built from 13 residues. Germline assignment: CDR1 LGHNT and CDR2 FRNRAP. Trimming cost V 6 bases and J 7 bases, with 12 bases left between them. The CDR3 here is CASGSRGGEKLFF. The CDR3 DNA is TGTGCTAGTGGCTCGCGGGGGGGTGAAAAACTGTTTTTT.

The table lists this clone with a few counts. The chain couples TRBV9 to TRBJ2-1, with D maybe TRBD2 (5 bases). This CDR3 comprises 14 residues. CDR1 is SGDLS and CDR2 is YYNGEE in the germline V gene. V was pared by 3 bases and J by 0 bases, with 7 bases between. Here the CDR3 reads CASSGGLSYNEQFF. Written as DNA, the CDR3 is TGTGCCAGCAGCGGAGGGCTCTCCTACAATGAGCAGTTCTTC.

This chain links TRBV29-1 with TRBJ2-4; 9 bases fit TRBD1. This CDR3 comprises 14 residues. V lost 4 bases, J lost 6 bases, and 7 bases stayed unmatched. Germline-derived CDR1 and CDR2 are SQVTM and ANQGSEA. The CDR3 loop is CSVGQGVSSNIQYF. The CDR3 nucleotides read TGCAGCGTTGGACAGGGGGTTTCGTCAAACATTCAGTACTTC.

V gene TRBV3-1 (or the pseudogene TRBV3-2) combines with J gene TRBJ1-2; TRBD1 matches 8 bases. Germline trimming cut 5 bases from V and 6 bases from J; bases unmatched to any gene: 5. Germline loops: CDR1 LGHDT, CDR2 YNNKEL (reference sequence). This CDR3 is built from 13 residues. CDR3 residues: CASSNRGIHGYTF. CDR3 coding DNA: TGTGCCAGCAGCAACAGGGGGATCCATGGCTACACCTTC.

This chain connects TRBV7-2 to TRBJ1-5, with TRBD1 identical over 9 bases. Germline CDR1 reads SGHTA; CDR2 reads FQGNSA. This CDR3 comprises 15 residues. The V gene end was trimmed by 4 bases and the J gene end by 6 bases; junction bases not matched to a gene: 7. The DNA for the CDR3 is TGTGCCAGCAGCTCGCCCACAGGGGGCGGTCAGCCCCAGCATTTT. It specifies CASSSPTGGGQPQHF. The variable domain in full, completed from reference TRBV7-2 and TRBJ1-5, reads GAGVSQSPSNKVTEKGKDVELRCDPISGHTALYWYRQSLGQGLEFLIYFQGNSAPDKSGLPSDRFSAERTGGSVSTLTIQRTQQEDSAVYLCASSSPTGGGQPQHFGDGTRLSIL.

This chain connects TRBV5-1 to TRBJ2-5; 8 bases line up with TRBD2. The junction had 9 bases not matched to a gene; V was cut back by 4 bases and J by 1 base. The CDR3 contains 16 residues. Germline lookup yields CDR1 SGHRS and CDR2 YFSETQ. The CDR3, as DNA: TGCGCCAGCAGCGCTATAGCGGGGAATAGCCAAGAGACCCAGTACTTC. Amino acid sequence: CASSAIAGNSQETQYF.

The rearrangement uses TRBV2 and TRBJ2-7; D is perhaps TRBD1 (6 bases). Between the trimmed V and J ends, which lost 3 bases and 1 base, there was a span of 10 bases. The CDR3 is 14 amino acids. Looked up from germline, CDR1 is SNHLY and CDR2 is FYNNEI. This CDR3 is CASSDQGSSYEQYF. As DNA, the CDR3 is TGTGCCAGCAGTGACCAGGGGTCTTCCTACGAGCAGTACTTC.

This sequence joins TRBV7-2 and TRBJ2-1; D is undetermined. V was clipped by 5 bases and J by 7 bases, with 12 bases between them. From germline, CDR1 is SGHTA and CDR2 FQGNSA. The CDR3 contains 13 residues. CDR3 protein: CASSPGAINEQFF. The CDR3 DNA is TGTGCCAGCAGCCCCGGTGCCATTAATGAGCAGTTCTTC.

Here the CDR3 reads CASSLERVDGYTF. The CDR3 DNA follows: TGTGCCAGCAGCTTAGAGCGGGTTGATGGCTACACCTTC. The gene calls are TRBV7-9 and TRBJ1-2; D call uncertain. The V end lost 1 base, the J end lost 6 bases, and 9 bases lay between the germline ends. CDR3 length: 13 residues. Germline loops: CDR1 SEHNR, CDR2 FQNEAQ (reference sequence).

The chain uses TRBV5-6 and TRBJ1-4, with 12 bases lining up with TRBD1. The J segment lost 3 bases and the V segment lost 2 bases, leaving 5 bases of the junction unmatched. The CDR3 extends over 17 amino acids. Germline values: CDR1 SGHDT, CDR2 YYEEEE. The CDR3 DNA sequence: TGTGCCAGCAGCTTTCCGGGACAGGGGGCGGCTAATGAAAAACTGTTTTTT. Amino acid sequence: CASSFPGQGAANEKLFF.

This rearrangement joins TRBV5-6 to TRBJ1-4; 7 nucleotides match TRBD1. V lost 0 bases, J lost 8 bases, and 13 bases stayed unmatched. CDR3 length: 17 residues. Germline V gene data show CDR1 as SGHDT and CDR2 as YYEEEE. CDR3: CASSLAPTGIGREKLFF. CDR3 in DNA: TGTGCCAGCAGCTTGGCCCCGACAGGGATAGGTAGGGAAAAACTGTTTTTT. Filled out from reference TRBV5-6 and TRBJ1-4, the complete variable domain reads DAGVTQSPTHLIKTRGQQVTLRCSPKSGHDTVSWYQQALGQGPQFIFQYYEEEERQRGNFPDRFSGHQFPNYSSELNVNALLLGDSALYLCASSLAPTGIGREKLFFGSGTQLSVL.

The chain employs TRBV18 and TRBJ2-5; D not certain. V was clipped by 5 bases and J by 5 bases, with 12 bases between them. From germline, CDR1 is KGHSH and CDR2 LQKENI. The CDR3 runs to 13 residues. CDR3 protein: CASSLTAQETQYF. DNA of the CDR3: TGTGCCAGCTCATTGACTGCCCAGGAGACCCAGTACTTC.

V usage is TRBV9 and J usage is TRBJ2-2; weak D call: TRBD1 (5 bases). Trimming shortened V by 3 bases and J by 6 bases, and 18 bases separated the two germline ends. Germline V gene lookup returns CDR1 SGDLS and CDR2 YYNGEE. CDR3 size: 16 residues. CDR3 nucleotide sequence: TGTGCCAGCAGCGCACTGCAGGGCTTCAATCCCGGGGAGCTGTTTTTT. Its translation is CASSALQGFNPGELFF.

The V call is TRBV9, the J call TRBJ2-5; D perhaps matches TRBD2 (5 bases). This CDR3 has 13 amino acids. Germline V CDR1 and CDR2: SGDLS, YYNGEE. V lost 4 bases to trimming and J lost 3 bases, with 10 bases between them. This CDR3 is CASSPGFEETQYF. The CDR3 coding sequence is TGTGCCAGCAGCCCGGGGTTTGAAGAGACCCAGTACTTC.

Note on this clone: The same CDR3 also results from other DNA sequences found in this sample. CDR3 DNA: TGTGCCAGCTCACCGCAGCAGGGGGATAATTCACCCCTCCACTTT. This encodes CASSPQQGDNSPLHF. J is TRBJ1-6 and V is TRBV18; 7 nucleotides line up with TRBD1. The CDR3 totals 15 residues. The germline gives CDR1 KGHSH, CDR2 LQKENI. With 3 bases clipped from V and 5 bases from J, the junction kept 4 bases outside the gene matches. Based on the CDR3 plus reference TRBV18 and TRBJ1-6, the full variable domain is NAGVMQNPRHLVRRRGQEARLRCSPMKGHSHVYWYRQLPEEGLKFMVYLQKENIIDESGMPKERFSAEFPKEGPSILRIQQVVRGDSAAYFCASSPQQGDNSPLHFGNGTRLTVT.